The 9 T cell receptor beta chains listed next were all sequenced from one sample in a study of post-analysis software for immune sequencing data. Study-level points and caveats: TRBV5-6, TRBV5-1 and TRBV20-1 were among 4 or 5 TRBV segments more frequent in patients than controls.

The TCR beta cDNA libraries contained unique molecular identifiers. A single record per CDR3 protein comes from TCRdb applying MiXCR to the PCR reads. The repertoire holds roughly 700,000 distinct CDR3 sequences, with just under 30% as singletons. Their target antigens are unknown. The sample was blood. The receptors were gathered from a girl aged 10 to 17 with multiple sclerosis.

The gene calls are TRBV11-2 and TRBJ2-5; 13 bases are shared with TRBD2. The DNA end favors TRBJ2-7, so the J call may be wrong. The germline V gene encodes CDR1 SGHAT and CDR2 FQNNGV. CDR3 length equals 14 residues. CDR3 sequence (DNA): TGTGCCAGCAGCTCACTAGCGGGAGGGCTCGAGCAGTACTTC. Its protein product is CASSSLAGGLEQYF.

DNA for the CDR3: TGTGCCAGCAGCCCAGGCCCCACCGGTACCTACAATGAGCAGTTCTTC. Protein product: CASSPGPTGTYNEQFF. V gene TRBV5-5 combines with J gene TRBJ2-1; D gene ambiguous. The CDR3 totals 16 residues. V was clipped by 4 bases and J by 2 bases, with 16 bases between them. Germline CDR1 SGHKS, CDR2 YYEKEE (reference sequence). Together with reference TRBV5-5 and TRBJ2-1, the CDR3 gives the full variable domain: DAGVTQSPTHLIKTRGQQVTLRCSPISGHKSVSWYQQVLGQGPQFIFQYYEKEERGRGNFPDRFSARQFPNYSSELNVNALLLGDSALYLCASSPGPTGTYNEQFFGPGTRLTVL.

This clonotype was seen more than once but under ten times. The gene calls are TRBV11-3 and TRBJ2-7, with 7 bases aligning to TRBD2. This CDR3 is 15 amino acids long. Per the germline V gene, CDR1 is SGHNT and CDR2 is YENEEA. J was trimmed by 2 bases and V by 4 bases; bases with no gene match: 8. CDR3 bases: TGTGCCAGCAGCTGGTCAGCGGGAATGGCCTACGAGCAGTACTTC. Amino acids: CASSWSAGMAYEQYF.

The V and J genes are TRBV7-2 and TRBJ2-1; 9 bases agree with TRBD2. Germline V lookup: CDR1 SGHTA, CDR2 FQGNSA. V was clipped by 5 bases and J by 7 bases; unmatched bases: 6. This CDR3 region has 14 residues. CDR3 protein: CASSALAGVNEQFF. CDR3 coding DNA: TGTGCCAGCAGCGCATTAGCGGGGGTAAATGAGCAGTTCTTC. The full variable domain, completed using reference TRBV7-2 and TRBJ2-1, is GAGVSQSPSNKVTEKGKDVELRCDPISGHTALYWYRQSLGQGLEFLIYFQGNSAPDKSGLPSDRFSAERTGGSVSTLTIQRTQQEDSAVYLCASSALAGVNEQFFGPGTRLTVL.

The CDR3 coding sequence is TGTGCCACCAGCAGCTTAGCGGGAGAATTGGAGCAGTACTTC. Translated: CATSSLAGELEQYF. The chain joins TRBV15 to TRBJ2-7; 9 bases line up with TRBD2. The V gene's germline CDR1 is LNHNV and CDR2 YYDKDF (reference sequence). This CDR3 is built from 14 residues. The V and J ends lost 3 bases and 7 bases, in that order; junction bases with no gene match: 7.

Only a few counts were recorded for this clonotype. The gene calls are TRBV12-3 or TRBV12-4 and TRBJ1-2; 9 bases are shared with TRBD1. The CDR3 is 14 amino acids. Trimming took 5 bases from V and 8 from J; bases not matched to a gene: 9. The CDR3 loop reads CASSPGQGLLGYTF. CDR3 bases: TGTGCCAGCAGTCCCGGACAGGGGCTACTCGGCTACACCTTC.

The rearrangement joins TRBV12-3 or TRBV12-4 to TRBJ1-6; D perhaps matches TRBD1 (5 bases). Trimming cost V 7 bases and J 9 bases, with 16 bases left between them. The CDR3 is 14 amino acids. CDR3 nucleotides: TGTGCCAGCATGGGGCGGGTACCCGGTTCACCCCTCCACTTT. As protein: CASMGRVPGSPLHF.

J is TRBJ1-5 and V is TRBV6-2 or TRBV6-3; no definite D call. The CDR3 covers 14 residues. The germline gives CDR1 MNHEY, CDR2 SVGEGT. Trimming removed 5 bases from V and 2 bases from J, with 10 bases in between. In DNA form, the CDR3 reads TGTGCCAGCAGTCCAACGGCTCGCAATCAGCCCCAGCATTTT. The encoded protein is CASSPTARNQPQHF.

Only a few counts were recorded for this clonotype. J is TRBJ2-5 and V is TRBV5-5; a weak D match, TRBD2 (5 bases). Per the germline V gene, CDR1 is SGHKS and CDR2 is YYEKEE (reference sequence). This CDR3 is 14 amino acids long. Trimming took 2 bases from V and 5 from J, leaving 13 bases between them. CDR3 bases: TGTGCCAGCAGCTTTCCGGGATACCGGGAGACCCAGTACTTC. This codes for CASSFPGYRETQYF.